The table lists the clone carrying this T cell receptor beta chain with a few counts. Its antigen is not known. Germline values: CDR1 MNHNS, CDR2 SASEGT. The trim removed 8 bases at V and 3 bases at J, leaving 1 base unmatched. This CDR3 spans 12 amino acids. The data stem from a study of cytomegalovirus exposure and HLA in healthy donors. 60 Vbeta and 13 Jbeta primers were used in PCR. Assay: immunoSEQ multiplex PCR; the TCRdb copy retains only in-frame clones and omits some. The data contain 150,000 to 190,000 clones, around 82% of them seen just once; the ten biggest clones take up more than 6.5%. Study conclusions and caveats: It was shown in a later analysis that HLA-associated TCR beta chains were more clonally expanded than other, equally common chains. Researchers catalogued roughly 170 TCR beta chains as cytomegalovirus-associated.

V is TRBV6-1 and J is TRBJ2-7, with 10 bases that match TRBD1. Material: PBMCs. The receptor's source is a woman between 50 and 59 years old in good health and CMV-seropositive. The CDR3, as DNA: TGTGCCAGCGGGGACAGGGGCTACGAGCAGTACTTC. The encoded protein is CASGDRGYEQYF.